This TCR beta chain stems from a study of blood T cell repertoires in COVID-19. About the research overall: The United States, Italy and Spain provided the acute and convalescent COVID-19 samples.

Participants came from some 26 US areas, aged about 18 to 95 years. The study counted Cohort 3 donors as recovered given two negative PCRs, clearance, or symptom resolution. In this sample, this clone turned up once. Clones were read by immunoSEQ multiplex PCR, and TCRdb kept only the in-frame ones, dropping some. The table records around 150,000 clones, over 80% of them present only once. The germline V gene encodes CDR1 LGHDT and CDR2 YNNKEL (reference sequence). Unmatched junction bases numbered 6, after V lost 3 bases and J lost 7 bases. CDR3 length: 15 amino acids. The chain combines TRBV3-1 (or the pseudogene TRBV3-2) with TRBJ2-2, with 9 nucleotides matching TRBD2. The sequenced sample consisted of PBMCs or T cells enriched from blood (not recorded which). This receptor was identified in a woman between 35 and 50 years old who had recovered from COVID-19. The CDR3 DNA follows: TGTGCCAGCAGCCAGGGACTAGCAAGGGACGGGGAGCTGTTTTTT. This gives the protein CASSQGLARDGELFF.